This T cell receptor (beta chain) was sequenced during a study of blood T cell repertoires in COVID-19. At the level of the study: Samples taken during acute and convalescent COVID-19 were collected in the United States, Italy and Spain. Sample material is recorded as cDNA or gDNA derived from T cells, B-cell-depleted T cells, or PBMCs.

Per the study methods: Counts of nucleated cells, estimated from reference gene primer amplification, were obtained. Clones were read by immunoSEQ multiplex PCR, and TCRdb kept only the in-frame ones, dropping some. The V and J calls and clone size were taken over from that table, and D and trimming were inferred from the DNA. This sample has under 300,000 clones; approximately 83% occur once, and the top ten carry around 5.2%. The CDR3 sequence is 20 residues long. The germline V gene encodes CDR1 SGHNT and CDR2 YYREEE (reference sequence). With 4 bases clipped from V and 13 bases from J, the junction kept 26 bases outside the gene matches.

The sequenced sample consisted of peripheral blood. The receptor was derived from a human donor in a cohort sampled during active COVID-19. The chain uses TRBV5-4 and TRBJ2-1; 13 bases map to TRBD2. In DNA, the CDR3 is TGTGCCAGCAGCCATTTTCCGAGGCCCACAGGACTAGCGGGGGAAAACTCTCAGTTCTTC. Amino acid sequence: CASSHFPRPTGLAGENSQFF.